This T cell receptor (beta chain) originates from a study of T cell repertoires in cytomegalovirus infection. This clonotype was picked up a small number of times. Its specificity is unknown. TCRdb processed the reads anew with MiXCR; each CDR3 protein has one entry. The sample holds approximately 910,000 distinct CDR3 sequences, approximately 31% seen once. The germline V gene has CDR1 LGHNA and CDR2 YSLEER. The CDR3 consists of 15 residues. V dropped 0 bases and J dropped 6 bases, with 12 bases sitting between them. The sample in question was cultured CD8+ T cells from PBMCs, obtained from culture after CMV antigen stimulation. The chain links TRBV4-3 to TRBJ2-1; D is perhaps TRBD1 (5 bases). This clonotype originated in a human donor in good health (CMV status not recorded). Some clones in this sample may be carry-over from other donors' samples. The CDR3 loop is CASSQDLGELNEQFF. As DNA, the CDR3 is TGCGCCAGCAGCCAAGATTTAGGGGAACTCAATGAGCAGTTCTTC.